This T cell receptor beta chain derives from a study of T cell repertoires in cytomegalovirus infection. Across the study: Matching HLA type and CMV infection were both indicated by public TCR beta signatures.

From the reads, TCRdb called clonotypes with MiXCR, one entry per CDR3 protein. Of 100,000 to 150,000 distinct CDR3 sequences listed, under 30% were seen once; the top ten hold 30% to 40%. A remark on this clonotype: Its antigen is undetermined.

The germline gives CDR1 MNHEY, CDR2 SVGAGI. V was shortened by 5 bases and J by 4 bases, with 5 bases between the two germline ends. The CDR3 contains 12 residues. Sequencing was carried out using PBMCs, sequenced either directly or after in vitro stimulation (not recorded which). The chain couples TRBV6-5 to TRBJ2-2; D is unclear. This clonotype originated in a human donor in good health (CMV status not recorded). Some clones in this sample may be carry-over from other donors' samples. CDR3 amino acids: CASSELTGELFF. In nucleotides, the CDR3 is TGTGCCAGCAGTGAACTCACCGGGGAGCTGTTTTTT.